This T cell receptor beta chain was recovered during a study of blood T cell repertoires in COVID-19. Across the whole study: Samples representing acute and convalescent COVID-19 were sourced from the United States, Italy and Spain. From T cells, B-cell-depleted T cells, or PBMCs came the material, which was cDNA or gDNA.

TCRdb's copy holds only in-frame clones and misses some; the assay was immunoSEQ multiplex PCR. This table holds 300,000 or so clones, over 75% found once. Sequencing input: PBMCs or T cells enriched from blood (not recorded which). This clonotype was obtained from a woman in her twenties or thirties who had recovered from COVID-19.

CDR3 residues: CASSPRPRGAGPDTQYF. The CDR3 coding sequence is TGTGCCAGCAGCCCTCGGCCCCGGGGGGCCGGTCCAGATACGCAGTATTTT. The chain uses TRBV7-2 and TRBJ2-3, with D possibly matching TRBD2 (7 bases). The CDR3 is 17 amino acids. Germline values: CDR1 SGHTA, CDR2 FQGNSA. Trimming stripped 5 bases from V and 4 bases from J, with 22 bases between.